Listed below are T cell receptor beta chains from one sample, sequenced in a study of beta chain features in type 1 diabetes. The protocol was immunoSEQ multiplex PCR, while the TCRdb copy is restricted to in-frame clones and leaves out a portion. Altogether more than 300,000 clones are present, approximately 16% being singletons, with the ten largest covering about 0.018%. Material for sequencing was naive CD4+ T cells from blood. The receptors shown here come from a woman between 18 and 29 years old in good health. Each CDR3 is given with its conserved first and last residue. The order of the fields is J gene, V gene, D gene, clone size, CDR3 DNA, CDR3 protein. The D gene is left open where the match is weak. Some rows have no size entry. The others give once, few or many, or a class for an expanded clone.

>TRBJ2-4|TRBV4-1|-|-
TGCGCCAGCAGCCAAGAGTCGTCCGTTTTAGCCAAAAACATTCAGTACTTC
CASSQESSVLAKNIQYF
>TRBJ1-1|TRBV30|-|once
TGTGCCTGGAAACAGACCTTGAACACTGAAGCTTTCTTT
CAWKQTLNTEAFF
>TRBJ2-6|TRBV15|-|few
TGTGCCACCAGCAGTGGGAGACCCTCTGGGGCCAACGTCCTGACTTTC
CATSSGRPSGANVLTF
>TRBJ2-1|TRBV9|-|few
TGTGCCAGCAGCGCCCGTAGCGTCCGGCCTAACAATGAGCAGTTCTTC
CASSARSVRPNNEQFF
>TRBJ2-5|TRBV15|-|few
TGTGCCACCTCTCCGGGTGGGGGGAAAGAGACCCAGTACTTC
CATSPGGGKETQYF
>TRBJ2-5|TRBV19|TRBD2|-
TGTGCCAGTAGTATAGATCGGCTAGCGGGAGGGCAAGAGACCCAGTACTTC
CASSIDRLAGGQETQYF
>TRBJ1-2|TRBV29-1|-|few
TGCAGCGTGGAGAGCACAGGGTTTAGCTATGGCTACACCTTC
CSVESTGFSYGYTF
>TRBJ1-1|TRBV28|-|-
TGTGCCAGCAGTTCCGAGCTGAATGAAGCTTTCTTT
CASSSELNEAFF
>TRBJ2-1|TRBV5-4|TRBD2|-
TGTGCCAGCAGCTTGGGGGGGACTACCAACAATGAGCAGTTCTTC
CASSLGGTTNNEQFF
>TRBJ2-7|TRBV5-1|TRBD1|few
TGCGCCAGCAGCTCGGGACAGGGAGGCGAGCAGTACTTC
CASSSGQGGEQYF
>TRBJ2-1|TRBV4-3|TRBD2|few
TGCGCCAGCAGCCCGGCGACTAGCGGGGTTAGCTCCTACAATGAGCAGTTCTTC
CASSPATSGVSSYNEQFF
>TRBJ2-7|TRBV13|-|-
TGTGCCAGCAGCTTTCGGAGAGGCGATGGGACTGGGGAGCAGTACTTC
CASSFRRGDGTGEQYF
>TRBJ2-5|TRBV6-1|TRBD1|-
TGTGCCAGCACTTGGGACAGTCCCGGAGAGACCCAGTACTTC
CASTWDSPGETQYF
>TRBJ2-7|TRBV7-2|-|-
TGTGCCAGCAGCTTGGGGTGGGACAAGTCCTACGAGCAGTACTTC
CASSLGWDKSYEQYF
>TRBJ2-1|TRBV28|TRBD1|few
TGTGCCAGCAGTTTCCAGGGGGCGAGGGATGAGCAGTTCTTC
CASSFQGARDEQFF
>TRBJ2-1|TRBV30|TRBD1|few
TGTGCCTGGGGACCGGGACAGGGGTACAATGAGCAGTTCTTC
CAWGPGQGYNEQFF
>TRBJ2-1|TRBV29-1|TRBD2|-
TGCAGCGTTGACACCTCGGGGGGACGGAAAGGGACTAGCGGGATAGATGAGCAGTTCTTC
CSVDTSGGRKGTSGIDEQFF
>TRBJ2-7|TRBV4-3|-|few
TGCGCCAGCAGTTTTCCAGGGAACGAGCAGTACTTC
CASSFPGNEQYF
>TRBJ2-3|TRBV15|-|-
TGTGCCACCAGCTGGGGGGTAGATACGCAGTATTTT
CATSWGVDTQYF
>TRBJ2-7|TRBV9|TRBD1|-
TGTGCCAGCAGCGTAGCAGGACAGGGGACCTACGAGCAGTACTTC
CASSVAGQGTYEQYF
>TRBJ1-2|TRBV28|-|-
TGTGCCAGCAGCCTTGGGGCACATATGCGCGGCTACACCTTC
CASSLGAHMRGYTF
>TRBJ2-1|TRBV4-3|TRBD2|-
TGCGCCAGCAGCCAATCCCTTCTAGCGGTCTCCTACAATGAGCAGTTCTTC
CASSQSLLAVSYNEQFF